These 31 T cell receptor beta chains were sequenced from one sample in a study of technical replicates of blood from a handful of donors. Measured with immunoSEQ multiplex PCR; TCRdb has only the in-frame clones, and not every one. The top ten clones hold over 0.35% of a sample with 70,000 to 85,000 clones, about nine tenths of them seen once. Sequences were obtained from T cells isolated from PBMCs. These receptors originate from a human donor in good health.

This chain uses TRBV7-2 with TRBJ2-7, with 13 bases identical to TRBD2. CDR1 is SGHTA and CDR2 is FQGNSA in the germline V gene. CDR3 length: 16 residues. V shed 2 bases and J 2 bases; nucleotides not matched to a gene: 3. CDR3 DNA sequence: TGTGCCAGCAGCTTAACTACTAGCGGGAGGGCCTACGAGCAGTACTTC. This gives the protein CASSLTTSGRAYEQYF.

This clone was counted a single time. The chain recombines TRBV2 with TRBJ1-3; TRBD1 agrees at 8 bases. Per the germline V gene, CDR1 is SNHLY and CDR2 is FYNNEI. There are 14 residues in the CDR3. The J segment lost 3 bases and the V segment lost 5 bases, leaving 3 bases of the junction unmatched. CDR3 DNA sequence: TGTGCCAGCAGTTTGACAGGGGTTGGAAACACCATATATTTT. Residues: CASSLTGVGNTIYF.

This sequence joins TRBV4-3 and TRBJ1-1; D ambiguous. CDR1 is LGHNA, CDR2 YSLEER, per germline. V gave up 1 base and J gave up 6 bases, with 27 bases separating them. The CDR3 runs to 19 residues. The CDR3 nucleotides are TGCGCCAGCAGCCAAGGGCTGGGCGATCTAATCGTTCCTACGTCTGAAGCTTTCTTT. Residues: CASSQGLGDLIVPTSEAFF.

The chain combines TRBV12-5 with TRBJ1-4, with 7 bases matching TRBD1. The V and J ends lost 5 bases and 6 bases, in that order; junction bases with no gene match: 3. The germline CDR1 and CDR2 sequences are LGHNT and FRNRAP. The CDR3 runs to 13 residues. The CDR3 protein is CASGTGTDEKLFF. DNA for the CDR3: TGTGCTAGTGGTACCGGGACAGATGAAAAACTGTTTTTT.

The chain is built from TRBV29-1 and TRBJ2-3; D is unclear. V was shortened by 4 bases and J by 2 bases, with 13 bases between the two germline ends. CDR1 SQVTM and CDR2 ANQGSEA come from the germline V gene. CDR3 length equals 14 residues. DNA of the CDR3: TGCAGCGTTGTAGCCAACGATGTCACAGATACGCAGTATTTT. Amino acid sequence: CSVVANDVTDTQYF.

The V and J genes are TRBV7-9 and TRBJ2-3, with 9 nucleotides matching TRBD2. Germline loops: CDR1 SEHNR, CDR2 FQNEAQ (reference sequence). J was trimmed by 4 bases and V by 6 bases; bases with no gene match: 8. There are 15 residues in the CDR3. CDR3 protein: CASRLTSGTPDTQYF. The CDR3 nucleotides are TGTGCCAGCAGACTGACTAGCGGTACCCCAGATACGCAGTATTTT. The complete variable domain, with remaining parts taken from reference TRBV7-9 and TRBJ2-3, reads DTGVSQNPRHKITKRGQNVTFRCDPISEHNRLYWYRQTLGQGPEFLTYFQNEAQLEKSRLLSDRFSAERPKGSFSTLEIQRTEQGDSAMYLCASRLTSGTPDTQYFGPGTRLTVL.

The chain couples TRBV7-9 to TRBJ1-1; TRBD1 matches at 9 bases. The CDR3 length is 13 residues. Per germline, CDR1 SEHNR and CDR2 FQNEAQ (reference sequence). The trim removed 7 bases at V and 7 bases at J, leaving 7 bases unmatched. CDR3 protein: CASTTGGGSEAFF. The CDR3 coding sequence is TGTGCCAGCACAACAGGGGGCGGGAGTGAAGCTTTCTTT.

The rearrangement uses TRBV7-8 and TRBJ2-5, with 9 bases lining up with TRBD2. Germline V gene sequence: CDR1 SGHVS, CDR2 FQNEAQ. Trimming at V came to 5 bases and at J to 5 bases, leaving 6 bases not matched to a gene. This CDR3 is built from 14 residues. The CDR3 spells CASSPSGALETQYF. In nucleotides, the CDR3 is TGTGCCAGCAGCCCTAGCGGGGCCCTGGAGACCCAGTACTTC.

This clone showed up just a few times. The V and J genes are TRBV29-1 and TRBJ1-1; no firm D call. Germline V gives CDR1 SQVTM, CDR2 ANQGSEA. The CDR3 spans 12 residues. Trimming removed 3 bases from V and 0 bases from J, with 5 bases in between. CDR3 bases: TGCAGCGTTGATCCGGTGAACACTGAAGCTTTCTTT. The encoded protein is CSVDPVNTEAFF. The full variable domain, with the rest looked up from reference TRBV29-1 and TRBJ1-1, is SAVISQKPSRDICQRGTSLTIQCQVDSQVTMMFWYRQQPGQSLTLIATANQGSEATYESGFVIDKFPISRPNLTFSTLTVSNMSPEDSSIYLCSVDPVNTEAFFGQGTRLTVV.

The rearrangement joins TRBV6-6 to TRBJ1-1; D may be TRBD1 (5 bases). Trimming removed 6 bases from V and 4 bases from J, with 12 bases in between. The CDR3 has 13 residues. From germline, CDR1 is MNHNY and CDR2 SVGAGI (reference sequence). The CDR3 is CASRGDSRTEAFF. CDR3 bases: TGTGCCAGCAGGGGGGACTCCCGCACTGAAGCTTTCTTT.

Written as DNA, the CDR3 is TGTGCCAGCAGCTTAAGGGGGCTAGGAAGCACTGAAGCTTTCTTT. Protein sequence: CASSLRGLGSTEAFF. The rearrangement joins TRBV7-2 to TRBJ1-1; 7 bases align to TRBD1. Trimming removed 2 bases from V and 4 bases from J; junction bases left unmatched: 7. The CDR3 contains 15 residues. Germline lookup yields CDR1 SGHTA and CDR2 FQGNSA.

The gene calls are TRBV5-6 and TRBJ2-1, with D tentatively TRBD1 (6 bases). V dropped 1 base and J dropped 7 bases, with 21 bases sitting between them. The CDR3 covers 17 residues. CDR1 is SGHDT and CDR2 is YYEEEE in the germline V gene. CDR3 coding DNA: TGTGCCAGCAGCTTGTCAATCGGGACACAAAGTAGTAATGAGCAGTTCTTC. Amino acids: CASSLSIGTQSSNEQFF.

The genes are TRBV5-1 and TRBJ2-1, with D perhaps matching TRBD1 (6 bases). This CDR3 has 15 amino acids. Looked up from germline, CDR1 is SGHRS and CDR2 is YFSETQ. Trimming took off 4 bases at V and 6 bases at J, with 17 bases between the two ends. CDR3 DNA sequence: TGCGCCAGCAGCCCGCTAGGGGGAACAGGCAATGAGCAGTTCTTC. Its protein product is CASSPLGGTGNEQFF.

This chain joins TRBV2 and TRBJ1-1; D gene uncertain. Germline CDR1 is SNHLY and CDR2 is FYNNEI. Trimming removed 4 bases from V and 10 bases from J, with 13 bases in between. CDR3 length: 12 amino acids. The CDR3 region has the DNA TGTGCCAGCAGTGGGACTCAGCCCCGAGCTTTCTTT. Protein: CASSGTQPRAFF.

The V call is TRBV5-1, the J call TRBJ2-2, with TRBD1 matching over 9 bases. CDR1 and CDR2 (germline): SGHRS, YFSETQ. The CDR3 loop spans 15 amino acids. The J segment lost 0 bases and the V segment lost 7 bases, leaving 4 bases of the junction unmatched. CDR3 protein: CASRWDRANTGELFF. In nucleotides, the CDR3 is TGCGCCAGCCGATGGGACAGGGCGAACACCGGGGAGCTGTTTTTT.

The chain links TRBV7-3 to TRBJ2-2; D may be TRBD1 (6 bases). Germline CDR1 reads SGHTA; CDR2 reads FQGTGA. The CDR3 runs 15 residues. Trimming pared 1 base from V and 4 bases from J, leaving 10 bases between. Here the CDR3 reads CASSLMLGGTGELFF. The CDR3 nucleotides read TGTGCCAGCAGCTTAATGTTAGGGGGCACCGGGGAGCTGTTTTTT.

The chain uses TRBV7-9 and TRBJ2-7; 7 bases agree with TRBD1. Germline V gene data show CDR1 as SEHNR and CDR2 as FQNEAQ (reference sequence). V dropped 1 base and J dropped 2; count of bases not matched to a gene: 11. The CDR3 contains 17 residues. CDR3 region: CASSLEGGSQGTYEQYF. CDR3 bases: TGTGCCAGCAGCTTAGAAGGAGGATCACAGGGGACCTACGAGCAGTACTTC.

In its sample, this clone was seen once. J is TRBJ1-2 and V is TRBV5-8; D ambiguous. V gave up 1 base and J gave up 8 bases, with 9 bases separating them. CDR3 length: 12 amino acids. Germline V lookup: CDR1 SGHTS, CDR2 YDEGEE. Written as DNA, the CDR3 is TGTGCCAGCAGCTTGCCGGGGAAGGGCTACACCTTC. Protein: CASSLPGKGYTF.

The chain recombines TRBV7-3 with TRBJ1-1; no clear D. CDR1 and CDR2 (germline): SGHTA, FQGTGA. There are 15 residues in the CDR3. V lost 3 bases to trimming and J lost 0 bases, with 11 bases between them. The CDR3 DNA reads TGTGCCAGCAGCTTCCTGGGAGAGATGAACACTGAAGCTTTCTTT. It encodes CASSFLGEMNTEAFF.

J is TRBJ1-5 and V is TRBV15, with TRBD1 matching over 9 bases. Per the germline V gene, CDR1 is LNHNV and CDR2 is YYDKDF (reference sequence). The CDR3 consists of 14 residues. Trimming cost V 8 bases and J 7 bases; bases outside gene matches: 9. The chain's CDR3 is CATGHRGRDQPQHF. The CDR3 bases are TGTGCCACCGGACACAGGGGGCGAGACCAGCCCCAGCATTTT.

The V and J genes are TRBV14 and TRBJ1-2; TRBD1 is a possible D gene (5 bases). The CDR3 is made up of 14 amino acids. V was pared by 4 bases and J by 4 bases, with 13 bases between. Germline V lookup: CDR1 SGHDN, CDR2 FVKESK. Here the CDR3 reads CASSPSLRGYGYTF. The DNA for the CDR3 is TGTGCCAGCAGCCCATCGTTAAGGGGCTATGGCTACACCTTC.

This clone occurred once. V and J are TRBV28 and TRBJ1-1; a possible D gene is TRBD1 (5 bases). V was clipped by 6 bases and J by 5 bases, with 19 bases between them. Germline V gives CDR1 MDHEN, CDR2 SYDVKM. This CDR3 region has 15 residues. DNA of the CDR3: TGTGCCAGCAGCCCTATTCGGCTCAGGGAAACTGAAGCTTTCTTT. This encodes CASSPIRLRETEAFF.

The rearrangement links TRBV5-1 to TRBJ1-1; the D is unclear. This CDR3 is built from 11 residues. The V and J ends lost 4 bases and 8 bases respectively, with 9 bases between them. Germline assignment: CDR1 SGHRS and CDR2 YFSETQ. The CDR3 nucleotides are TGCGCCAGCAGCGCTGGCCCGGAAGCTTTCTTT. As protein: CASSAGPEAFF.

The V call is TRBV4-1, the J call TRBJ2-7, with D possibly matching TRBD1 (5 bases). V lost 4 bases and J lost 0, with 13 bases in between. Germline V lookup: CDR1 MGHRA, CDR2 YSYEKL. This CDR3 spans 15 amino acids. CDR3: CASSPYQGSSYEQYF. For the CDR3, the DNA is TGCGCCAGCAGCCCATATCAGGGAAGCTCCTACGAGCAGTACTTC.

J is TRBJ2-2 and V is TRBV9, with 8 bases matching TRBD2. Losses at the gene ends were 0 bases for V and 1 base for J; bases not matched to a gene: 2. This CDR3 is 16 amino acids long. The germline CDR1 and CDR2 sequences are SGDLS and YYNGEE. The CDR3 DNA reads TGTGCCAGCAGCGTAGGCCTAGCGGGGAACACCGGGGAGCTGTTTTTT. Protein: CASSVGLAGNTGELFF.

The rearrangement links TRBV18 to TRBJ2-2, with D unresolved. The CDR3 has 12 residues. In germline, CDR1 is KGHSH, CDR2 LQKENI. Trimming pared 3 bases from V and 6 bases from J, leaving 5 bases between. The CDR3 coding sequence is TGTGCCAGCTCACCGTCATCCGGGGAGCTGTTTTTT. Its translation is CASSPSSGELFF.

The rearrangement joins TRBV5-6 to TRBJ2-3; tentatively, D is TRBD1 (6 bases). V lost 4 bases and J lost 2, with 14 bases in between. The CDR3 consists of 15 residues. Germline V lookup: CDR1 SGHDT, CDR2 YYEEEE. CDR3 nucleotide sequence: TGTGCCAGCAGCGTGACAGGTTCTCTCACAGATACGCAGTATTTT. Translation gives CASSVTGSLTDTQYF.

CDR3 sequence reads: CASSERSGVDTEAFF. In DNA, the CDR3 is TGTGCCAGCAGTGAAAGATCCGGGGTTGACACTGAAGCTTTCTTT. The V gene is TRBV2, the J gene TRBJ1-1; no clear D. The germline gives CDR1 SNHLY, CDR2 FYNNEI. The V and J ends lost 2 bases and 3 bases respectively, with 13 bases between them. The CDR3 is made up of 15 amino acids.

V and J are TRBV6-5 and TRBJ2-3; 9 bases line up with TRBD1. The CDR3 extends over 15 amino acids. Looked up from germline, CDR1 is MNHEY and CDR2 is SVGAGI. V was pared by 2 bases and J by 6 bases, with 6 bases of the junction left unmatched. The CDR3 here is CASSYRDRVFDTQYF. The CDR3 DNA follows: TGTGCCAGCAGTTACAGGGACAGGGTTTTCGATACGCAGTATTTT.

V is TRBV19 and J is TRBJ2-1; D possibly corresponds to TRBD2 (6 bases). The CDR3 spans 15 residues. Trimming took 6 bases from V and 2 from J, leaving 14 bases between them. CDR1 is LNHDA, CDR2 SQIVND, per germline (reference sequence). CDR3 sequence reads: CASSIDQRAYNEQFF. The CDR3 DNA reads TGTGCCAGTAGCATCGACCAGCGGGCCTACAATGAGCAGTTCTTC.

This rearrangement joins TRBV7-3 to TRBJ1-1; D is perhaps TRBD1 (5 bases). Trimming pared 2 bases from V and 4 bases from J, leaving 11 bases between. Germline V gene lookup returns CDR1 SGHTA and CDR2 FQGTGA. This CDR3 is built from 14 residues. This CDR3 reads CASSLGALSTEAFF. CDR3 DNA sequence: TGTGCCAGCAGCTTAGGGGCACTTTCCACTGAAGCTTTCTTT.